The present T cell receptor (beta chain) was sequenced within a study of T cells in women clearing cervical HPV infection. Study at large: No precancer developed; the control's incident HPV16 infection cleared within 12 months. With HLA typing for only a few women, HLA confounding remains possible.

MY09/MY11 PCR detected cervical HPV DNA; dot-blot assigned genotypes. This CDR3 comprises 14 residues. Germline loops: CDR1 SGHTA, CDR2 FQGNSA. Trimming left V 2 bases short and J 5 bases short, with 10 bases between. TCRdb's table, derived via immunoSEQ multiplex PCR, lists solely in-frame clones and lacks some. The sample holds 35,000 to 45,000 clones. On this clone: What it recognizes is unknown. Sequencing ends 3 residues short of the CDR3 end; the germline J gene provides the rest.

General observations from the study: CIN3+ cases had significantly higher TCR repertoire richness than controls, but evenness did not differ.

The specimen was blood buffy coat. The receptor comes from a woman aged 18 to 75 with a cervical HPV16 infection that either progressed to CIN3+ or cleared (not recorded which). V usage is TRBV7-2 and J usage is TRBJ2-1; tentatively, D is TRBD1 (6 bases). CDR3 DNA, as far as it was read: TGTGCCAGCAGCTTATTGGGACACCACAATGAG. Amino acids: CASSLLGHHNE. The whole CDR3 region reads CASSLLGHHNEQFF.